Given below is one T cell receptor (beta chain) in context. Antigen: not known. Germline lookup yields CDR1 SGDLS and CDR2 YYNGEE. The CDR3 length is 13 residues. Trimming removed 4 bases at V and 4 bases at J, with 11 bases between. TCRdb's table, derived via immunoSEQ multiplex PCR, lists solely in-frame clones and lacks some. Among roughly 150,000 clones listed, roughly 90% were seen once. This entry comes from a study of cytotoxic CD8 clonotypes in ibrutinib-treated CLL. Study-level results: Exceeding age-matched healthy donors, baseline clonality also tracked the counts of circulating CD8+ T cells. Clonality grew at ibrutinib response; at progression, it decreased back toward baseline.

The V and J genes are TRBV9 and TRBJ1-2, with D unresolved. The clonotype originates from a human donor with chronic lymphocytic leukemia. The sequenced sample was PBMCs, obtained at disease progression, from a patient treated with ibrutinib. The DNA of the CDR3 is TGTGCCAGCAGCCCTGCCAGCTTCTATGGCTACACCTTC. It yields the protein CASSPASFYGYTF.